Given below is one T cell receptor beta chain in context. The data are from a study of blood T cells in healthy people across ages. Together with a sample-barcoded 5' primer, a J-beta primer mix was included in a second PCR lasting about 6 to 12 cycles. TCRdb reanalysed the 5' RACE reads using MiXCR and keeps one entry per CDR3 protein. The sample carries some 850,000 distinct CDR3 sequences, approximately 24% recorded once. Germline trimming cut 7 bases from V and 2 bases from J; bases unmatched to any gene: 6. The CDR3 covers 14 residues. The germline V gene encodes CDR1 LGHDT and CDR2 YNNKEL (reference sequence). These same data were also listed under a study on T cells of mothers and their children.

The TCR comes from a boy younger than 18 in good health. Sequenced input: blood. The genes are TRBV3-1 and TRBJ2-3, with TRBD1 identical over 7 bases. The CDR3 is CASNQRGPTDTQYF. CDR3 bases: TGTGCCAGCAATCAGAGGGGGCCCACAGATACGCAGTATTTT.